This T cell receptor (beta chain) was captured by sequencing in a study of T cells after posttransplantation cyclophosphamide. Concerning this clone: Its matching antigen is unknown. An end of the junction differs from the germline gene, which may be a read error. Other DNA sequences in this specimen translate into the identical CDR3.

Data came from immunoSEQ multiplex PCR; TCRdb stores just in-frame clones and leaves some out. The sample lists under 6,000 clones, 82% occurring once. Cyclophosphamide on days +3 and +4 followed busulfan-fludarabine conditioning and a marrow graft. CDR1 and CDR2 from the germline V gene are SNHLY and FYNNEI. The CDR3 is 14 amino acids. Study outcomes and limitations: Recipient CMV seropositivity and CMV reactivation strongly tracked TRB clonality. Later blood repertoires were often dominated by clones from the donor CD8+ memory compartment. Tissue-infiltrating T cells from skin or gut overlapped little with blood T cells.

Sequenced here: PBMCs, sampled 86 days after allogeneic stem cell transplant with posttransplant cyclophosphamide. The sequence was collected from a male patient aged 45-60 years who received an allogeneic stem cell transplant from an unrelated donor, was CMV-positive, and had acute GVHD only. The graft donor may have contributed some T cells. The rearrangement links TRBV2 to TRBJ2-1, with D perhaps matching TRBD2 (6 bases). Written as DNA, the CDR3 is TGTGCCAGTAGTGATTTGTGGGGGGACAATGAGCAGTTCTTC. Its translation: CASSDLWGDNEQFF.